This TCR beta chain originates from a study of glioma-infiltrating T cells. The overall study: Samples included WHO grade II oligodendrogliomas or astrocytomas and initial-diagnosis grade IV glioblastomas.

Amplification of TCR alpha and beta CDR3 regions from RNA used iRepertoire nested multiplex PCR. For one-step reverse transcription and amplification, 100-400 ng of tissue mRNA or PBMC total RNA was used. TCRdb passed the multiplex PCR reads through MiXCR, listing each CDR3 protein once. This sample has around 390,000 distinct CDR3 sequences, with 41% found just once. Germline V lookup: CDR1 MDHEN, CDR2 SYDVKM. This CDR3 is built from 14 residues. The V end lost 10 bases, the J end lost 4 bases, and 18 bases lay between the germline ends. The receptor was isolated from a human donor with low-grade glioma or glioblastoma, undergoing nonglioma brain surgery, or in good health (not recorded which). Source material: glioma tissue, nonneoplastic brain tissue, or PBMCs (not recorded which). The chain is built from TRBV28 and TRBJ2-3; D might be TRBD2 (6 bases). The CDR3 DNA reads as TGTGCCAAAAACCGGGAGAGTGAGGCAGATACGCAGTATTTT. It codes for CAKNRESEADTQYF.